These T cell receptor beta chains were read from a single sample in a study of T-cell memory formation after mild COVID-19. TCRdb reprocessed the 5' RACE reads with MiXCR, giving one entry per CDR3 protein. The data show fewer than 700,000 distinct CDR3 sequences, with approximately 18% seen just once and more than 10% held by the top ten. Sequenced sample: PBMCs or a T cell subset sorted from them (not recorded which). These receptors originate from an adult woman who had mild COVID-19 (a few samples of this study predate the infection). Cell type and time point are not known. Each CDR3 is given with its conserved first and last residue. Each record gives: clone size, D gene, V gene, J gene, CDR3 protein, CDR3 DNA. The D gene is left open where the match is weak. Size is stated for part of the rows, as once, few or many counts, or as a class when the clone is expanded.

clone_size: few; d_call: TRBD2; v_call: TRBV9; j_call: TRBJ2-3; cdr3_aa: CASSGTSGGPGDTQYF; cdr3_nt: TGTGCCAGCAGCGGTACTAGCGGGGGGCCTGGGGATACGCAGTATTTT
clone_size: NA; d_call: NA; v_call: TRBV12-3/TRBV12-4; j_call: TRBJ1-3; cdr3_aa: CASSLAPVVTVSGNTIYF; cdr3_nt: TGTGCCAGCAGTTTAGCCCCGGTCGTAACTGTCTCTGGAAACACCATATATTTT
clone_size: NA; d_call: NA; v_call: TRBV5-1; j_call: TRBJ2-3; cdr3_aa: CASSLEPLAIDTQYF; cdr3_nt: TGCGCCAGCAGCTTGGAACCCCTAGCAATAGATACGCAGTATTTT
clone_size: few; d_call: NA; v_call: TRBV7-2; j_call: TRBJ1-1; cdr3_aa: CASSPGFRNTEAFF; cdr3_nt: TGTGCCAGCAGCCCGGGGTTTCGGAACACTGAAGCTTTCTTT
clone_size: few; d_call: NA; v_call: TRBV12-3/TRBV12-4; j_call: TRBJ2-2; cdr3_aa: CASTLTWTGELFF; cdr3_nt: TGTGCCAGCACCCTGACTTGGACCGGGGAGCTGTTTTTT
clone_size: NA; d_call: NA; v_call: TRBV9; j_call: TRBJ2-5; cdr3_aa: CASSGGLGETQYF; cdr3_nt: TGTGCCAGCAGCGGGGGCCTTGGGGAGACCCAGTACTTC
clone_size: NA; d_call: TRBD1; v_call: TRBV27; j_call: TRBJ2-3; cdr3_aa: CASSFSRGQGTDTQYF; cdr3_nt: TGTGCCAGCAGTTTTTCGAGGGGGCAAGGCACAGATACGCAGTATTTT
clone_size: NA; d_call: TRBD1; v_call: TRBV4-1; j_call: TRBJ2-2; cdr3_aa: CASSPRTGGAELFF; cdr3_nt: TGCGCCAGCAGCCCGAGGACAGGGGGCGCGGAGCTGTTTTTT
clone_size: NA; d_call: TRBD1; v_call: TRBV6-1; j_call: TRBJ2-7; cdr3_aa: CASTRTGATYEQYF; cdr3_nt: TGTGCCAGCACCCGGACAGGGGCGACGTACGAGCAGTACTTC
clone_size: NA; d_call: NA; v_call: TRBV20-1; j_call: TRBJ1-6; cdr3_aa: CSARGVNNSPLHF; cdr3_nt: TGCAGTGCTAGGGGGGTAAATAATTCACCCCTCCACTTT
clone_size: few; d_call: NA; v_call: TRBV18; j_call: TRBJ1-1; cdr3_aa: CASSQVNGNTEAFF; cdr3_nt: TGTGCCAGCTCACAGGTCAATGGCAACACTGAAGCTTTCTTT
clone_size: NA; d_call: TRBD2; v_call: TRBV4-1; j_call: TRBJ2-1; cdr3_aa: CASSQSHLSGGFNEQFF; cdr3_nt: TGCGCCAGCAGCCAATCCCACCTTAGCGGGGGATTTAATGAGCAGTTCTTC
clone_size: NA; d_call: TRBD2; v_call: TRBV12-3/TRBV12-4; j_call: TRBJ2-7; cdr3_aa: CASSFPRENHEQYF; cdr3_nt: TGTGCCAGCAGTTTCCCGCGGGAGAATCACGAGCAGTACTTC
clone_size: few; d_call: TRBD2; v_call: TRBV9; j_call: TRBJ2-3; cdr3_aa: CASSVELAGEDTQYF; cdr3_nt: TGTGCCAGCAGCGTAGAACTAGCGGGGGAAGATACGCAGTATTTT
clone_size: once; d_call: TRBD2; v_call: TRBV11-2; j_call: TRBJ2-5; cdr3_aa: CASSPHPSGGSQETQYF; cdr3_nt: TGTGCCAGCAGCCCGCACCCTAGCGGGGGGTCCCAAGAGACCCAGTACTTC
clone_size: NA; d_call: NA; v_call: TRBV20-1; j_call: TRBJ2-1; cdr3_aa: CSARDPVSATFEQFF; cdr3_nt: TGCAGTGCTAGAGATCCTGTATCGGCCACCTTCGAGCAGTTCTTC
clone_size: NA; d_call: TRBD1; v_call: TRBV20-1; j_call: TRBJ1-2; cdr3_aa: CSARVPYDRGYGYTF; cdr3_nt: TGCAGTGCTCGGGTGCCGTATGACAGGGGCTATGGCTACACCTTC
clone_size: NA; d_call: TRBD1; v_call: TRBV6-2/TRBV6-3; j_call: TRBJ2-3; cdr3_aa: CASSQQGPDTQYF; cdr3_nt: TGTGCCAGCAGTCAACAGGGGCCGGATACGCAGTATTTT
clone_size: NA; d_call: NA; v_call: TRBV6-1; j_call: TRBJ1-1; cdr3_aa: CASSDERTEAFF; cdr3_nt: TGTGCCAGCAGTGACGAAAGGACTGAAGCTTTCTTT
clone_size: many; d_call: TRBD1; v_call: TRBV10-3; j_call: TRBJ2-7; cdr3_aa: CAISSGTDYEQYF; cdr3_nt: TGTGCCATCAGTTCCGGGACAGACTACGAGCAGTACTTC
clone_size: few; d_call: NA; v_call: TRBV12-3/TRBV12-4; j_call: TRBJ2-3; cdr3_aa: CASRMSLRTDTQYF; cdr3_nt: TGTGCCAGCAGGATGTCCCTAAGGACAGATACGCAGTATTTT
clone_size: few; d_call: NA; v_call: TRBV7-9; j_call: TRBJ2-7; cdr3_aa: CASSRSGTDSYEQYF; cdr3_nt: TGTGCCAGCAGCCGAAGCGGGACAGACTCCTACGAGCAGTACTTC
clone_size: many; d_call: NA; v_call: TRBV20-1; j_call: TRBJ2-5; cdr3_aa: CSARRQARGTQYF; cdr3_nt: TGCAGTGCTAGGAGACAGGCGCGGGGGACCCAGTACTTC
clone_size: NA; d_call: NA; v_call: TRBV29-1; j_call: TRBJ1-2; cdr3_aa: CSVGPPTNYGYTF; cdr3_nt: TGCAGCGTTGGCCCTCCCACTAACTATGGCTACACCTTC
clone_size: NA; d_call: TRBD1; v_call: TRBV5-1; j_call: TRBJ1-1; cdr3_aa: CASSLSLTAGGGTEAFF; cdr3_nt: TGCGCCAGCAGCTTGTCTCTTACGGCAGGGGGGGGCACTGAAGCTTTCTTT
clone_size: NA; d_call: TRBD1; v_call: TRBV6-6; j_call: TRBJ1-2; cdr3_aa: CASSQGAWYGYTF; cdr3_nt: TGTGCCAGCAGTCAGGGGGCTTGGTATGGCTACACCTTC
clone_size: NA; d_call: TRBD1; v_call: TRBV7-9; j_call: TRBJ1-1; cdr3_aa: CASSPLQGGNTEAFF; cdr3_nt: TGTGCCAGCAGCCCATTACAGGGGGGGAACACTGAAGCTTTCTTT
clone_size: NA; d_call: NA; v_call: TRBV27; j_call: TRBJ2-1; cdr3_aa: CASMRTNEQFF; cdr3_nt: TGTGCCAGCATGAGGACCAATGAGCAGTTCTTC
clone_size: few; d_call: NA; v_call: TRBV6-6; j_call: TRBJ2-5; cdr3_aa: CASSEDGETQYF; cdr3_nt: TGTGCCAGCAGTGAGGATGGGGAGACCCAGTACTTC
clone_size: NA; d_call: NA; v_call: TRBV11-1; j_call: TRBJ2-1; cdr3_aa: CASSHVLRGNEQFF; cdr3_nt: TGTGCCAGCAGCCATGTCTTAAGAGGCAATGAGCAGTTCTTC
clone_size: few; d_call: NA; v_call: TRBV6-6; j_call: TRBJ2-1; cdr3_aa: CASSYARSGANEQFF; cdr3_nt: TGTGCCAGCAGTTACGCGCGGTCGGGGGCGAATGAGCAGTTCTTC
clone_size: many; d_call: NA; v_call: TRBV3-1; j_call: TRBJ2-5; cdr3_aa: CASSLPGGFETQYF; cdr3_nt: TGTGCCAGCAGCCTTCCGGGGGGCTTTGAGACCCAGTACTTC
clone_size: NA; d_call: TRBD1; v_call: TRBV5-1; j_call: TRBJ1-6; cdr3_aa: CASSLEGGDSPLHF; cdr3_nt: TGCGCCAGCAGCTTGGAAGGGGGCGACTCACCCCTCCACTTT
clone_size: many; d_call: NA; v_call: TRBV4-2; j_call: TRBJ2-1; cdr3_aa: CASSHDGEGGPLAHEQFF; cdr3_nt: TGTGCCAGCAGCCACGATGGGGAGGGGGGGCCGCTAGCTCATGAGCAGTTCTTC
clone_size: NA; d_call: NA; v_call: TRBV30; j_call: TRBJ2-3; cdr3_aa: CAWSVGDSTDTQYF; cdr3_nt: TGTGCCTGGAGTGTAGGAGACAGTACAGATACGCAGTATTTT
clone_size: NA; d_call: TRBD2; v_call: TRBV6-2/TRBV6-3; j_call: TRBJ2-1; cdr3_aa: CASSYGLTSGYNEQFF; cdr3_nt: TGTGCCAGCAGTTACGGTTTAACTAGCGGTTACAATGAGCAGTTCTTC
clone_size: few; d_call: TRBD2; v_call: TRBV7-9; j_call: TRBJ2-7; cdr3_aa: CASSTKSTSGRPYEQYF; cdr3_nt: TGTGCCAGCAGCACTAAATCCACTAGCGGGAGACCCTACGAGCAGTACTTC
clone_size: few; d_call: NA; v_call: TRBV12-3/TRBV12-4; j_call: TRBJ2-7; cdr3_aa: CASSGGRTRERYEQYF; cdr3_nt: TGTGCCAGCAGTGGGGGACGGACCCGCGAGAGGTACGAGCAGTACTTC
clone_size: NA; d_call: TRBD1; v_call: TRBV7-6; j_call: TRBJ1-1; cdr3_aa: CASSLEDRGTAFF; cdr3_nt: TGTGCCAGCAGCTTAGAGGACAGGGGCACAGCTTTCTTT
clone_size: NA; d_call: NA; v_call: TRBV18; j_call: TRBJ1-1; cdr3_aa: CASSISERTNTEAFF; cdr3_nt: TGTGCCAGCTCCATTTCGGAACGGACAAACACTGAAGCTTTCTTT
clone_size: few; d_call: NA; v_call: TRBV20-1; j_call: TRBJ1-4; cdr3_aa: CSARKGGPNEKLFF; cdr3_nt: TGCAGTGCTAGAAAAGGGGGGCCTAATGAAAAACTGTTTTTT
clone_size: few; d_call: NA; v_call: TRBV3-1; j_call: TRBJ2-7; cdr3_aa: CASSQRRTLYEQYF; cdr3_nt: TGTGCCAGCAGCCAGCGGCGTACCCTCTACGAGCAGTACTTC
clone_size: NA; d_call: NA; v_call: TRBV7-9; j_call: TRBJ1-2; cdr3_aa: CASSFPPGYTF; cdr3_nt: TGTGCCAGCAGCTTTCCCCCGGGCTACACCTTC
clone_size: NA; d_call: NA; v_call: TRBV4-3; j_call: TRBJ2-7; cdr3_aa: CASSQDMGPYEQYF; cdr3_nt: TGCGCCAGCAGCCAAGATATGGGGCCTTACGAGCAGTACTTC
clone_size: few; d_call: NA; v_call: TRBV15; j_call: TRBJ2-3; cdr3_aa: CATSRDGGTDTQYF; cdr3_nt: TGTGCCACCAGCAGAGATGGCGGGACAGATACGCAGTATTTT
clone_size: few; d_call: NA; v_call: TRBV6-1; j_call: TRBJ2-7; cdr3_aa: CASTKISDTYEQYF; cdr3_nt: TGTGCCAGCACCAAGATCAGCGACACCTACGAGCAGTACTTC
clone_size: few; d_call: TRBD1; v_call: TRBV7-2; j_call: TRBJ2-2; cdr3_aa: CASSSRGQGASGELFF; cdr3_nt: TGTGCCAGCAGCTCGAGAGGGCAGGGGGCGTCCGGGGAGCTGTTTTTT
clone_size: few; d_call: NA; v_call: TRBV27; j_call: TRBJ1-2; cdr3_aa: CASSFNRDYGYTF; cdr3_nt: TGTGCCAGCAGTTTTAACAGAGACTATGGCTACACCTTC
clone_size: NA; d_call: NA; v_call: TRBV6-5; j_call: TRBJ2-1; cdr3_aa: CASSYSGALEQFF; cdr3_nt: TGTGCCAGCAGTTACTCGGGGGCCCTTGAGCAGTTCTTC
clone_size: few; d_call: NA; v_call: TRBV12-3/TRBV12-4; j_call: TRBJ1-1; cdr3_aa: CASSPDRRTEAFF; cdr3_nt: TGTGCCAGCAGTCCCGACAGAAGGACTGAAGCTTTCTTT
clone_size: NA; d_call: NA; v_call: TRBV19; j_call: TRBJ2-2; cdr3_aa: CASSIVVRHTGELFF; cdr3_nt: TGTGCCAGTAGTATAGTGGTGCGGCACACCGGGGAGCTGTTTTTT
clone_size: NA; d_call: NA; v_call: TRBV5-1; j_call: TRBJ2-2; cdr3_aa: CASSRSTGDVTGELFF; cdr3_nt: TGCGCCAGCAGCCGATCCACGGGGGATGTCACCGGGGAGCTGTTTTTT
clone_size: NA; d_call: NA; v_call: TRBV5-5; j_call: TRBJ1-1; cdr3_aa: CASSLEFAGTEAFF; cdr3_nt: TGTGCCAGCAGCTTGGAATTCGCAGGTACTGAAGCTTTCTTT
clone_size: NA; d_call: NA; v_call: TRBV4-2; j_call: TRBJ2-7; cdr3_aa: CASSQGTSGLAYEQYF; cdr3_nt: TGTGCCAGCAGCCAAGGTACCTCCGGACTGGCCTACGAGCAGTACTTC
clone_size: NA; d_call: TRBD2; v_call: TRBV15; j_call: TRBJ2-7; cdr3_aa: CATSREGRAAPYEQYF; cdr3_nt: TGTGCCACCAGCAGAGAAGGGAGGGCAGCTCCCTACGAGCAGTACTTC
clone_size: few; d_call: TRBD1; v_call: TRBV19; j_call: TRBJ2-3; cdr3_aa: CASGTGTRTDTQYF; cdr3_nt: TGTGCCAGTGGGACAGGGACCCGCACAGATACGCAGTATTTT
clone_size: few; d_call: NA; v_call: TRBV7-2; j_call: TRBJ2-1; cdr3_aa: CASSLEGFRAGQFF; cdr3_nt: TGTGCCAGCAGCTTAGAGGGGTTTAGGGCCGGTCAGTTCTTC
clone_size: few; d_call: NA; v_call: TRBV19; j_call: TRBJ2-3; cdr3_aa: CASSTDSYSGSTDTQYF; cdr3_nt: TGTGCCAGTAGTACAGACAGTTACAGTGGGAGCACAGATACGCAGTATTTT
clone_size: NA; d_call: NA; v_call: TRBV5-1; j_call: TRBJ2-5; cdr3_aa: CASSLIQGQETQYF; cdr3_nt: TGCGCCAGCAGCTTGATCCAGGGACAAGAGACCCAGTACTTC